This entry lists 5 T cell receptor beta chains sequenced from one sample in a study of T-cell reconstitution after alpha-beta-depleted transplantation in children. The authors prepared the TCRbeta library with unique molecular identifiers. TCRdb itself ran the PCR reads through MiXCR, one entry per CDR3 protein. The data hold just over 350,000 distinct CDR3 sequences, with more than 10% observed a single time. Sequenced material: PBMCs, taken from the stem cell graft. These receptors were collected from a human donor who donated a stem cell graft to a child with Fanconi anemia.

The V call is TRBV30, the J call TRBJ2-6; D is uncertain. This CDR3 comprises 18 residues. V was clipped by 0 bases and J by 0 bases, with 15 bases between them. Germline V gene data show CDR1 as GTSNPN and CDR2 as SVGIG (reference sequence). The CDR3 region is CAWSVLGPRTSGANVLTF. DNA for the CDR3: TGTGCCTGGAGTGTTCTTGGGCCAAGGACCTCTGGGGCCAACGTCCTGACTTTC. The variable domain in full, with the rest retrieved from reference TRBV30 and TRBJ2-6, is SQTIHQWPATLVQPVGSPLSLECTVEGTSNPNLYWYRQAAGRGLQLLFYSVGIGQISSEVPQNLSASRPQDRQFILSSKKLLLSDSGFYLCAWSVLGPRTSGANVLTFGAGSRLTVL.

In its sample, this clonotype was seen many times. The chain recombines TRBV5-1 with TRBJ2-7, with TRBD1 matching over 7 bases. CDR3 length: 15 amino acids. Germline values: CDR1 SGHRS, CDR2 YFSETQ. Germline trimming cut 3 bases from V and 0 bases from J; bases unmatched to any gene: 6. CDR3 sequence reads: CASSSSGQASYEQYF. The CDR3 bases are TGCGCCAGCAGCTCATCCGGACAGGCCTCCTACGAGCAGTACTTC. The full variable domain, its missing parts supplied by reference TRBV5-1 and TRBJ2-7, is KAGVTQTPRYLIKTRGQQVTLSCSPISGHRSVSWYQQTPGQGLQFLFEYFSETQRNKGNFPGRFSGRQFSNSRSEMNVSTLELGDSALYLCASSSSGQASYEQYFGPGTRLTVT.

V is TRBV12-3 or TRBV12-4 and J is TRBJ2-7; D is unresolved. V gave up 6 bases and J gave up 4 bases, with 10 bases separating them. This CDR3 has 12 residues. The CDR3 nucleotides read TGTGCCAGCAGGCTTTCAGGTTACGAGCAGTACTTC. This encodes CASRLSGYEQYF.

This clonotype was found a few times. The gene calls are TRBV29-1 and TRBJ1-5, with 8 bases fitting TRBD1. With 7 bases clipped from V and 5 bases from J, the junction kept 7 bases outside the gene matches. Per germline, CDR1 SQVTM and CDR2 ANQGSEA. CDR3 length equals 13 residues. The CDR3 region is CSAIDRGDQPQHF. The CDR3 region has the DNA TGCAGCGCTATAGACAGGGGCGATCAGCCCCAGCATTTT.

The chain combines TRBV7-9 with TRBJ2-7, with 8 nucleotides matching TRBD1. Looked up from germline, CDR1 is SEHNR and CDR2 is FQNEAQ (reference sequence). CDR3 size: 14 residues. After removal of 5 bases from V and 3 bases from J, the junction contained 6 bases not matched to a gene. Written as DNA, the CDR3 is TGTGCCAGCAGCCCCAGGACAGGGAACTACGAGCAGTACGTC. This sequence encodes CASSPRTGNYEQYV.